Described below is a single T cell receptor beta chain sequence and its context. Its antigen is as yet unknown. The CDR3 extends over 16 amino acids. Looked up from germline, CDR1 is MNHEY and CDR2 is SMNVEV (reference sequence). After removal of 6 bases from V and 7 bases from J, the junction contained 14 bases not matched to a gene. These data come from a study of CD8 T cells in ankylosing spondylitis. Findings and limits, study-wide: Clones tied to disease were said to be significantly enriched in matched ankylosing spondylitis synovial fluid. Made up of fewer than ten highly homologous variants, a TCR beta motif appeared characteristic of ankylosing spondylitis blood.

It was by quantitative 5'-RACE with molecular barcodes that TCR beta libraries were made. Using its own MiXCR run on the 5' RACE reads, TCRdb lists one record per CDR3 protein. This table has around 770,000 distinct CDR3 sequences, approximately 12% appearing once. The receptor was derived from a male donor with ankylosing spondylitis. The chain recombines TRBV27 with TRBJ1-5, with 8 nucleotides matching TRBD1. The sequenced material came from blood, either unsorted or a sorted T cell fraction (not recorded which). As DNA, the CDR3 is TGTGCCAGCAGCCCGTTGGGGACAGGCCTCAGGCAGCCCCAGCATTTT. Translation: CASSPLGTGLRQPQHF.